The rows below give T cell receptor beta chains drawn from one sample of a study of Graves' ophthalmopathy and Graves' hyperthyroidism. TCRdb reprocessed the multiplex PCR reads via MiXCR and lists one record per CDR3 protein. The data hold 600,000 to 700,000 distinct CDR3 sequences, with roughly two fifths observed a single time. Sequenced sample: peripheral blood. The receptors were sampled from an adult man with Graves' ophthalmopathy. Each CDR3 is given with its conserved first and last residue. The D gene is left open where the match is weak. Clone size is stated in some rows and not others, as once, few, many or a class when expanded.

d_call clone_size j_call v_call cdr3_nt cdr3_aa
- - TRBJ1-4 TRBV29-1 TGCAGCGCATTTAACAGGAGGGAAAAACTGTTTTTT CSAFNRREKLFF
- many TRBJ1-1 TRBV25-1 TGTGCCAGCAGGACTATCGGTGGAACTGAAGCTTTCTTT CASRTIGGTEAFF
- few TRBJ1-5 TRBV4-1 TGCGCCAGCAGCCAAGAGGAACATAGCAATCAGCCCCAGCATTTT CASSQEEHSNQPQHF
TRBD1 - TRBJ2-7 TRBV4-1 TGCGCCAGCAGCCAGGGGACAGGGTTCTACGAGCAGTACTTC CASSQGTGFYEQYF
- once TRBJ1-1 TRBV7-8 TGTGCCAGCAGCTTAGATCTGGCCGGGAAAGCTTTCTTT CASSLDLAGKAFF
TRBD1 - TRBJ2-5 TRBV11-1 TGTGCCAGCAGCGCCGGACCTGACAGGGAATCTGAAGAGACCCAGTACTTC CASSAGPDRESEETQYF
- - TRBJ1-2 TRBV18 TGTGCCAGCTCACCACTGGGGGGCAGTGACTATGGCTACACCTTC CASSPLGGSDYGYTF
- many TRBJ1-2 TRBV12-3/TRBV12-4 TGTGCCAGCAGTTTGGACAGCGCCTATGGCTACACCTTC CASSLDSAYGYTF
TRBD2 - TRBJ2-3 TRBV20-1 TGCAGTGCTAGAGAACCGGGACTAGCGGGGGGTACGCAGTATTTT CSAREPGLAGGTQYF
- many TRBJ1-6 TRBV20-1 TGCAGTGCTAGACAGGGAGCGTCCTATAATTCACCCCTCCACTTT CSARQGASYNSPLHF
- - TRBJ2-2 TRBV7-9 TGTGCCAGCAGCTCCTCAGGGCCTGGGGAGCTGTTTTTT CASSSSGPGELFF
- - TRBJ2-2 TRBV7-3 TGTGCCAGCAGCTTAACGGGGGGACCAAGCACCGGGGAGCTGTTTTTT CASSLTGGPSTGELFF
- - TRBJ2-7 TRBV11-2 TGTGCCAGCAGGCCTGCCGGAACGGCAGGGGAAGCCTACGAGCAGTACTTC CASRPAGTAGEAYEQYF
TRBD1 many TRBJ1-2 TRBV7-2 TGTGCCAGCAGCTTCAATGACAGGGTGGGGGGCTACACCTTC CASSFNDRVGGYTF
TRBD1 - TRBJ1-2 TRBV2 TGTGCCAGCAGTCGGGACAGTAGTAGTTTGAACACCTTC CASSRDSSSLNTF
TRBD1 - TRBJ1-2 TRBV2 TGTGCCAGCACCGTAGCTCCGGGACAGGGGTATGGCTACACCTTC CASTVAPGQGYGYTF
- many TRBJ1-4 TRBV7-9 TGTGCCAGCAGCTCAAGGACAGTCGCAACTAATGAAAAACTGTTTTTT CASSSRTVATNEKLFF
- many TRBJ1-1 TRBV19 TGTGCCAGTAGTATGACTGGAACTAGAGCTTTCTTT CASSMTGTRAFF
- - TRBJ1-3 TRBV5-8 TGTGCCAGCAGCTTAAACACGGGAAACACCATATATTTT CASSLNTGNTIYF
- many TRBJ1-1 TRBV5-1 TGCGCCAGCAGCCGTGGAGGGGAGAACACTGAAGCTTTCTTT CASSRGGENTEAFF
- many TRBJ1-1 TRBV29-1 TGCAGCGTTGAAGGGGTCTCTACTAGGGTGAACACTGAAGCTTTCTTT CSVEGVSTRVNTEAFF
TRBD1 - TRBJ1-2 TRBV25-1 TGTGCCAGCAGTCCGAACGCTCTTACAGGGGTAGACGGCTACACCTTC CASSPNALTGVDGYTF
- many TRBJ2-5 TRBV5-1 TGCGCCAGCAGCATGGGCAGCGAAGAGACCCAGTACTTC CASSMGSEETQYF
TRBD1 - TRBJ1-2 TRBV19 TGTGCCAGTAGGCCGACAGGGGACTATGGTTTCACCTTC CASRPTGDYGFTF
- many TRBJ1-2 TRBV18 TGTGCCAGCGCCGGGGTGTCTGGCTACACCTTC CASAGVSGYTF
- few TRBJ2-7 TRBV5-8 TGTGCCAGCAGCCGGAGTGATAAGACTTACAATACCTACGAGCAGTACTTC CASSRSDKTYNTYEQYF
TRBD2 few TRBJ2-5 TRBV7-9 TGTGCCAGCAGCTTAGCGCCTTTCGGGGGGGCCCAGGAGACCCAGTACTTC CASSLAPFGGAQETQYF
- few TRBJ1-1 TRBV6-1 TGTGCCAGCAGTGTCCTCGCCAGAATGAACACTGAAGCTTTCTTT CASSVLARMNTEAFF
- many TRBJ1-3 TRBV19 TGTGCCAGTCGAAGGGGGGACTCGGGAAACACCATATATTTT CASRRGDSGNTIYF
TRBD2 many TRBJ2-7 TRBV10-3 TGTGCCATCAGTGAGTCGATGGTGGGGGGGTCTTACGAGCAGTACTTC CAISESMVGGSYEQYF
- many TRBJ2-7 TRBV19 TGTGCCAGTAGTATCTACGAGCAGTACTTC CASSIYEQYF
- - TRBJ1-5 TRBV6-6 TGTGCCAGCAGTTACTCGGCCGCAGACAATCGGCCCCAGCATTTT CASSYSAADNRPQHF
- - TRBJ1-6 TRBV7-6 TGTGCCAGCAGCAGTGCTAGGCAGGACGATTCACCCCTCCACTTT CASSSARQDDSPLHF
- many TRBJ1-5 TRBV29-1 TGCAGCGTTGTGGAGGCAGGCGATAGCAATCAGCCCCAGCATTTT CSVVEAGDSNQPQHF
TRBD1 many TRBJ1-6 TRBV12-3/TRBV12-4 TGTGCCAGCAGTAACTCGGGACAGGGCAATAATTCACCCCTCCACTTT CASSNSGQGNNSPLHF
- - TRBJ2-6 TRBV7-2 TGTGCCAGCAGCCGGGGGCGGTCTGGGGCCAACGTCCTGACTTTC CASSRGRSGANVLTF
TRBD1 many TRBJ1-2 TRBV4-1 TGCGCCAGCAGCCAAGGACAGGGTCGATATGGCTACACCTTC CASSQGQGRYGYTF
- few TRBJ1-5 TRBV19 TGTGCCACGGCGGGACGGCTTAATCAGCCCCAGCATTTT CATAGRLNQPQHF
- - TRBJ1-4 TRBV24-1 TGTGCCAGCAGAAAAGGGTATGAAAAACTGTTTTTT CASRKGYEKLFF
TRBD1 - TRBJ1-4 TRBV11-2 TGTGCCAGCAGCCCTACCGGGACAGGGGGCAACGAAAAACTGTTTTTT CASSPTGTGGNEKLFF
- few TRBJ1-2 TRBV27 TGTGCCAGCAGGAGGGGGGGGGATGGCTACACCTTC CASRRGGDGYTF
TRBD1 many TRBJ2-7 TRBV19 TGTGCCAGTAGTCCTACGGAACCGGGACAGGGATACAACGAGCAGTACTTC CASSPTEPGQGYNEQYF
- many TRBJ1-2 TRBV24-1 TGTGCCACCAGTGATGGCACAGGCTATGGCTACACCTTC CATSDGTGYGYTF
TRBD1 - TRBJ1-1 TRBV5-1 TGCGCCAGCATCTATACAGGGGGCACTGAAGCTTTCTTT CASIYTGGTEAFF
- many TRBJ1-1 TRBV12-3/TRBV12-4 TGTGCCAGCAGGCTCACACAGAACACTGAAGCTTTCTTT CASRLTQNTEAFF
- many TRBJ1-2 TRBV5-8 TGTGCCAGCAGGAAACAACAGGGAAACTATGGCTACACCTTC CASRKQQGNYGYTF
TRBD1 few TRBJ2-7 TRBV20-1 TGCAGTGCTCCCCAGGGGGTGTGGCCCTACGAGCAGTACTTC CSAPQGVWPYEQYF